One sample yielded the 22 T cell receptor beta chains listed below, sequenced in a study of blood T cell repertoires in COVID-19. The table came from immunoSEQ multiplex PCR; TCRdb's copy has only in-frame clones and leaves some out. Of 86,000 or so clones in the sample, roughly 86% were seen once. Specimen: peripheral blood. These receptors were obtained from a man aged 50 to 60 with active or convalescent COVID-19.

The chain joins TRBV7-9 to TRBJ2-5; possibly TRBD2 for D (5 bases). Looked up from germline, CDR1 is SEHNR and CDR2 is FQNEAQ (reference sequence). The CDR3 consists of 15 residues. The V end lost 3 bases, the J end lost 2 bases, and 13 bases lay between the germline ends. CDR3 sequence reads: CASSFWGASQETQYF. CDR3 nucleotides: TGTGCCAGCAGCTTTTGGGGAGCCAGTCAAGAGACCCAGTACTTC.

The chain recombines TRBV29-1 with TRBJ1-1; no clear D. V lost 7 bases to trimming and J lost 2 bases, with 11 bases between them. Looked up from germline, CDR1 is SQVTM and CDR2 is ANQGSEA. CDR3 length: 12 amino acids. CDR3 in DNA: TGCAGCGGGACTAGGGCTAACACTGAAGCTTTCTTT. Encoded protein: CSGTRANTEAFF.

V usage is TRBV27 and J usage is TRBJ1-5; 7 bases are shared with TRBD1. The trim removed 2 bases at V and 5 bases at J, leaving 3 bases unmatched. Germline V lookup: CDR1 MNHEY, CDR2 SMNVEV (reference sequence). This CDR3 contains 14 residues. The CDR3 DNA sequence: TGTGCCAGCAGTTTAACAGGGGTCGATCAGCCCCAGCATTTT. Its translation: CASSLTGVDQPQHF.

The chain links TRBV9 to TRBJ2-1; 7 bases are shared with TRBD2. Unmatched junction bases numbered 15, after V lost 3 bases and J lost 9 bases. The germline gives CDR1 SGDLS, CDR2 YYNGEE. This CDR3 has 16 amino acids. The CDR3 sequence: CASSAPRRGNYGEQFF. Written as DNA, the CDR3 is TGTGCCAGCAGCGCCCCGCGGCGGGGGAACTACGGTGAGCAGTTCTTC.

V is TRBV28 and J is TRBJ2-7, with TRBD1 matching over 8 bases. The V gene end was trimmed by 4 bases and the J gene end by 7 bases; junction bases not matched to a gene: 6. CDR1 and CDR2 from the germline V gene are MDHEN and SYDVKM. This CDR3 has 13 amino acids. CDR3: CASSSGQGLEQYF. DNA of the CDR3: TGTGCCAGCAGTTCAGGACAGGGCTTGGAGCAGTACTTC.

This sequence joins TRBV6-2 or TRBV6-3 and TRBJ2-3; 11 bases map to TRBD2. The CDR3 consists of 16 residues. Trimming at V came to 5 bases and at J to 0 bases, leaving 4 bases not matched to a gene. Germline CDR1 is MNHEY and CDR2 is SVGEGT. The CDR3 DNA reads TGTGCCAGCAGTAGACTAGCGGGGCGTAGCACAGATACGCAGTATTTT. This encodes CASSRLAGRSTDTQYF.

The rearrangement links TRBV5-1 to TRBJ2-1, with D maybe TRBD2 (5 bases). The CDR3 extends over 15 amino acids. CDR1 is SGHRS, CDR2 YFSETQ, per germline. The V end lost 4 bases, the J end lost 1 base, and 12 bases lay between the germline ends. The CDR3 reads CASSLGLDSYNEQFF. The CDR3 DNA is TGCGCCAGCAGCCTAGGACTTGATTCCTACAATGAGCAGTTCTTC.

V usage is TRBV9 and J usage is TRBJ1-2, with TRBD1 matching 10 bases. Losses at the gene ends were 0 bases for V and 4 bases for J; bases not matched to a gene: 15. In germline, CDR1 is SGDLS, CDR2 YYNGEE. The CDR3 contains 19 residues. This chain's CDR3 is CASSVEGAPGTGALYGYTF. The CDR3 DNA is TGTGCCAGCAGCGTAGAGGGTGCCCCCGGGACAGGGGCACTCTATGGCTACACCTTC.

V usage is TRBV30 and J usage is TRBJ2-1; D gene unclear. This CDR3 has 11 residues. Trimming cost V 2 bases and J 6 bases, with 5 bases left between them. CDR1 GTSNPN and CDR2 SVGIG come from the germline V gene (reference sequence). The CDR3, as DNA: TGTGCCTGGAGTCCCCTCAATGAGCAGTTCTTC. The encoded protein is CAWSPLNEQFF.

This CDR3 is CASSLTGRDTEAFF. In nucleotides, the CDR3 is TGTGCCAGCAGCTTGACAGGCAGGGACACTGAAGCTTTCTTT. The chain uses TRBV7-8 and TRBJ1-1; D is perhaps TRBD1 (6 bases). This CDR3 spans 14 amino acids. The V and J ends lost 3 bases and 3 bases respectively, with 11 bases between them. CDR1 SGHVS and CDR2 FQNEAQ come from the germline V gene.

The chain employs TRBV2 and TRBJ2-3, with a tentative D call TRBD2 (7 bases). Trimming removed 4 bases from V and 6 bases from J, with 14 bases in between. The germline V gene encodes CDR1 SNHLY and CDR2 FYNNEI. The length of the CDR3 is 14 residues. The CDR3 DNA follows: TGTGCCAGCAGTGTGAAACAGGGAGGGGATACGCAGTATTTT. It encodes CASSVKQGGDTQYF.

V gene TRBV5-1 combines with J gene TRBJ2-1, with 12 bases identical to TRBD2. CDR1 SGHRS and CDR2 YFSETQ come from the germline V gene. The CDR3 runs to 17 residues. V trimming: 4 bases; J trimming: 0 bases; junction bases outside the gene matches: 5. Here the CDR3 reads CASSNLAGGSSYNEQFF. DNA for the CDR3: TGCGCCAGCAGCAATCTAGCGGGGGGGAGCTCCTACAATGAGCAGTTCTTC. Supplemented by reference TRBV5-1 and TRBJ2-1, the full variable domain reads KAGVTQTPRYLIKTRGQQVTLSCSPISGHRSVSWYQQTPGQGLQFLFEYFSETQRNKGNFPGRFSGRQFSNSRSEMNVSTLELGDSALYLCASSNLAGGSSYNEQFFGPGTRLTVL.

The chain employs TRBV27 and TRBJ2-7, with D possibly being TRBD2 (6 bases). Germline CDR1 is MNHEY and CDR2 is SMNVEV (reference sequence). The CDR3 contains 8 residues. This CDR3 reads CASSPGLV. The CDR3 DNA is TGTGCCAGCAGTCCGGGACTCGTC.

The chain combines TRBV5-1 with TRBJ2-1, with 9 positions matching TRBD2. CDR3 length equals 15 residues. From germline, CDR1 is SGHRS and CDR2 YFSETQ. V lost 2 bases to trimming and J lost 6 bases; unmatched junction nucleotides: 6. CDR3 nucleotide sequence: TGCGCCAGCAGCTTTTTAGCGGGGGTACTCAATGAGCAGTTCTTC. This gives the protein CASSFLAGVLNEQFF.

CDR3: CASSQQNGQAFTDTQYF. The CDR3 nucleotides read TGCGCCAGCAGCCAACAAAACGGACAAGCGTTCACAGATACGCAGTATTTT. The genes are TRBV4-1 and TRBJ2-3; D possibly corresponds to TRBD1 (5 bases). The germline V gene encodes CDR1 MGHRA and CDR2 YSYEKL. This CDR3 spans 17 amino acids. The germline V and J ends were trimmed by 2 bases and 2 bases, with 17 bases remaining between them.

V is TRBV27 and J is TRBJ1-1, with D perhaps matching TRBD1 (5 bases). Germline-derived CDR1 and CDR2 are MNHEY and SMNVEV (reference sequence). Trimming shortened V by 4 bases and J by 1 base, and 10 bases separated the two germline ends. CDR3 size: 14 residues. The DNA of the CDR3 is TGTGCCAGCAGTTCTCAGGGTACGAACACTGAAGCTTTCTTT. Translating it yields CASSSQGTNTEAFF.

This sequence joins TRBV7-2 and TRBJ2-5, with D hard to call. Germline values: CDR1 SGHTA, CDR2 FQGNSA. The CDR3 has 14 residues. V lost 5 bases, J lost 4 bases, and 14 bases lay in between. CDR3 nucleotide sequence: TGTGCCAGCAGCGCCGCTGTGGGCCCAGAGACCCAGTACTTC. Its protein product is CASSAAVGPETQYF. The full variable domain, with the rest looked up from reference TRBV7-2 and TRBJ2-5, is GAGVSQSPSNKVTEKGKDVELRCDPISGHTALYWYRQSLGQGLEFLIYFQGNSAPDKSGLPSDRFSAERTGGSVSTLTIQRTQQEDSAVYLCASSAAVGPETQYFGPGTRLLVL.

A note on this clone: A junction end diverges from the germline sequence, so it may reflect a read error. The rearrangement joins TRBV6-5 to TRBJ1-1; D is possibly TRBD1 (6 bases). The CDR3 extends over 13 amino acids. The germline V gene encodes CDR1 MNHEY and CDR2 SVGAGI. DNA for the CDR3: TGTGCCAGCAGTCTAGGGGGAAACAATGAAGCTTTCTTT. Translated, it gives CASSLGGNNEAFF.

The rearrangement joins TRBV7-2 to TRBJ1-5, with 8 bases lining up with TRBD1. The CDR3 has 16 amino acids. V gave up 4 bases and J gave up 2 bases; unmatched junction bases: 7. Germline V gene data show CDR1 as SGHTA and CDR2 as FQGNSA. CDR3 region: CASSSRQGRGNQPQHF. The CDR3 DNA reads as TGTGCCAGCAGCTCCAGACAGGGGCGAGGCAATCAGCCCCAGCATTTT.

J is TRBJ1-2 and V is TRBV28, with TRBD1 matching over 8 bases. The CDR3 covers 13 residues. Trimming cost V 5 bases and J 4 bases; bases outside gene matches: 3. The V gene's germline CDR1 is MDHEN and CDR2 SYDVKM. The DNA of the CDR3 is TGTGCCAGCAGTCGCGGGACAGGCTATGGCTACACCTTC. This gives the protein CASSRGTGYGYTF.

This clone was observed a few times. The rearrangement joins TRBV6-4 to TRBJ2-2, with 7 bases fitting TRBD1. J was trimmed by 4 bases and V by 6 bases; bases with no gene match: 8. This CDR3 spans 15 amino acids. Germline V gene data show CDR1 as MRHNA and CDR2 as SNTAGT. The CDR3 sequence is CASSPTGLATGELFF. CDR3 nucleotides: TGTGCCAGCAGCCCGACAGGGTTGGCCACCGGGGAGCTGTTTTTT.

The chain joins TRBV7-2 to TRBJ2-3; 11 bases map to TRBD2. V was clipped by 4 bases and J by 2 bases; unmatched bases: 2. Germline V gives CDR1 SGHTA, CDR2 FQGNSA. The CDR3 sequence is 15 residues long. CDR3 residues: CASSSTSGVTDTQYF. The CDR3 DNA reads TGTGCCAGCAGCTCGACTAGCGGGGTCACAGATACGCAGTATTTT.